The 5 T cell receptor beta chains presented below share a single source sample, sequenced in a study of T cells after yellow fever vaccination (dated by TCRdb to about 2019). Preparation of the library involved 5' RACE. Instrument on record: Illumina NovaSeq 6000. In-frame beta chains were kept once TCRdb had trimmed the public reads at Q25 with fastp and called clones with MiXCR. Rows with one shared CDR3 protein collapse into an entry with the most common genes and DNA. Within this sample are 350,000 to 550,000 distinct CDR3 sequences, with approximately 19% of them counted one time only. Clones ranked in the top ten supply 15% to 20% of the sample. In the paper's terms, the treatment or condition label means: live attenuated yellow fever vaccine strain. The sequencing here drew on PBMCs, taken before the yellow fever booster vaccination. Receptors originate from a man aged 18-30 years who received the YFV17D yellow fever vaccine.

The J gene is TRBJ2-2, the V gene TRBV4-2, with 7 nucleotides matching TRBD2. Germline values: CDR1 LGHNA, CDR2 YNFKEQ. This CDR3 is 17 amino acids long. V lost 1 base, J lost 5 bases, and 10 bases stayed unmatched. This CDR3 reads CASSQGVSGGRTGELFF. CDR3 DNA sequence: TGTGCCAGCAGCCAAGGGGTATCGGGGGGACGAACCGGGGAGCTGTTTTTT.

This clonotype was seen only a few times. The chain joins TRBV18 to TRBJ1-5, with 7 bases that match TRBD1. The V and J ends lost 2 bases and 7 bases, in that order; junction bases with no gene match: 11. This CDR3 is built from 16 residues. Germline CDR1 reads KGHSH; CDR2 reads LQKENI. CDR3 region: CASSPSSAGGGQPQHF. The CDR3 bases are TGTGCCAGCTCACCATCTTCGGCAGGGGGTGGACAGCCCCAGCATTTT.

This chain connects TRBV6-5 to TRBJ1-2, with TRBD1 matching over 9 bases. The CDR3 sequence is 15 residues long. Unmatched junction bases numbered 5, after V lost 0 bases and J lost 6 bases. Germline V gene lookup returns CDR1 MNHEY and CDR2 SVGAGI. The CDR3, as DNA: TGTGCCAGCAGTTACTCAACAGGGGGCAGCGATGGCTACACCTTC. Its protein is CASSYSTGGSDGYTF.

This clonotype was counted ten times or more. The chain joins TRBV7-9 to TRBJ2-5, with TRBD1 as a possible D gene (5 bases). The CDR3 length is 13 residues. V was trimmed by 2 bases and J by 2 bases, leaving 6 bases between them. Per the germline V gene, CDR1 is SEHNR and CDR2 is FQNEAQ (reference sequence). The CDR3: CASSLRQQETQYF. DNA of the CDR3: TGTGCCAGCAGCTTAAGACAGCAAGAGACCCAGTACTTC. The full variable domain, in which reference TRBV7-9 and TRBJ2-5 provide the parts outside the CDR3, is DTGVSQNPRHKITKRGQNVTFRCDPISEHNRLYWYRQTLGQGPEFLTYFQNEAQLEKSRLLSDRFSAERPKGSFSTLEIQRTEQGDSAMYLCASSLRQQETQYFGPGTRLLVL.

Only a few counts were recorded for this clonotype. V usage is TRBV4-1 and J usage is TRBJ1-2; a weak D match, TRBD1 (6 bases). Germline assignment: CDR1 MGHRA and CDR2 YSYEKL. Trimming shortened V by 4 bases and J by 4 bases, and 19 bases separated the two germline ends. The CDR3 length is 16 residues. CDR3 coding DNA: TGCGCCAGCAGCCCCGGGGCAGGGGCAGCTTTCTATGGCTACACCTTC. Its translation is CASSPGAGAAFYGYTF.